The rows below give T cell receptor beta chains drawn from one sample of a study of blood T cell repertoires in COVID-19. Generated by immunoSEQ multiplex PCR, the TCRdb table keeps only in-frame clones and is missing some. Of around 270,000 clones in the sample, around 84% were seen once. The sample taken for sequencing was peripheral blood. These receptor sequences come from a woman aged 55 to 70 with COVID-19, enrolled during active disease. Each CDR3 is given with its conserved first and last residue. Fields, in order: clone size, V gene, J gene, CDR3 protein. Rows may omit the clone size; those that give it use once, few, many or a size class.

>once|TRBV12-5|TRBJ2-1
CASGLGGFGSYNEQFF
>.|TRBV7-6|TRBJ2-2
CASSLSGGRAGGELFF
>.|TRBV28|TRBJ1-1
CASSPTGRTAPEAFF
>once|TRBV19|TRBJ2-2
CASSIGGGANTGELFF
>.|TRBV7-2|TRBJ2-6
CASSSGQGAGANVLTF
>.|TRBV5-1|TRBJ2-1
CASSPRSYNEQFF
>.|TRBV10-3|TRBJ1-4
CATTQGANNEKLFF
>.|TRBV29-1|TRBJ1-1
CSEQYGTEAFF
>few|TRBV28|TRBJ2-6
CASSLERVSGANVLTF
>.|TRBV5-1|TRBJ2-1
CASSLFAGGSNEQFF
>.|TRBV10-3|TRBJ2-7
CAISDPGTGPSSYEQYF
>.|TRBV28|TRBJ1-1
CASSLRLGGVIGTEAFF
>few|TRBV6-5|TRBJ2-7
CASSPRGSEQYF
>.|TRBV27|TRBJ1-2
CASSLSSTGAYGYTF
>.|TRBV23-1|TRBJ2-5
CASSQRTPTGTKGRQYF
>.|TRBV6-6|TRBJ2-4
CATISRGENIQYF
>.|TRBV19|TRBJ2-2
CASSIAGRQGGELFF
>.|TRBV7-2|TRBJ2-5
CASSPGQPQETQYF
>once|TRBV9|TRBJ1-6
CASSEESGVKSSYNSPLHF
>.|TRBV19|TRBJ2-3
CASSMRDSNTDTQYF
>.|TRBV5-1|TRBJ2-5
CASSAYQETQYF
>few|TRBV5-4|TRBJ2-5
CASSPTPSPTRTPETQYF
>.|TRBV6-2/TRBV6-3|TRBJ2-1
CASSRLAGQGNEQFF
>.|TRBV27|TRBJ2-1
CASRKLAGGYNEQFF